What follows are 32 T cell receptor beta chains derived from one specimen sequenced in a study of human T cells and chemical hapten exposure. Indicated time point: patch test 3, about 24 weeks after DPC sensitization. Treatment given: therapeutic diphenylcyclopropenone sensitization with weekly scalp DPC. Via MiXCR, TCRdb re-called the RACE reads, giving one row per CDR3 protein. Here the sample spans tens of thousands of distinct CDR3 sequences, roughly 12% being singletons. The material was whole blood, obtained in connection with sensitization to the hapten diphenylcyclopropenone (DPC). The receptors shown here come from a man aged 25-40 years with alopecia areata. Some clones in this sample may be carry-over from other donors' samples.

In this sample, this clonotype turned up many times. Written as DNA, the CDR3 is TGTGCCAGCAGCACCATGGCGGGGGGAGAGAATGAGCAGTTCTTC. It translates to CASSTMAGGENEQFF. V gene TRBV5-6 combines with J gene TRBJ2-1, with 8 bases that match TRBD2. The trim removed 4 bases at V and 7 bases at J, leaving 10 bases unmatched. The CDR3 spans 15 residues. Germline CDR1 and CDR2: SGHDT and YYEEEE. The full variable domain, completed using reference TRBV5-6 and TRBJ2-1, is DAGVTQSPTHLIKTRGQQVTLRCSPKSGHDTVSWYQQALGQGPQFIFQYYEEEERQRGNFPDRFSGHQFPNYSSELNVNALLLGDSALYLCASSTMAGGENEQFFGPGTRLTVL.

This clonotype has a handful of counts. V gene TRBV27 combines with J gene TRBJ2-2, with 8 bases lining up with TRBD1. Germline CDR1 and CDR2: MNHEY and SMNVEV (reference sequence). The CDR3 contains 16 residues. The ends lost 6 bases at V and 1 base at J; junction bases unmatched: 7. CDR3 sequence reads: CASSRRTGRNTGELFF. The CDR3 DNA follows: TGTGCCAGCAGCCGGAGGACAGGGAGGAACACCGGGGAGCTGTTTTTT.

This clonotype was counted many times. The V call is TRBV7-9, the J call TRBJ1-1; D remains ambiguous. The germline gives CDR1 SEHNR, CDR2 FQNEAQ (reference sequence). Trimming left V 4 bases short and J 2 bases short, with 8 bases between. There are 13 residues in the CDR3. In DNA, the CDR3 is TGTGCCAGCAGCTCTTATCTAAACACTGAAGCTTTCTTT. The encoded protein is CASSSYLNTEAFF.

V gene TRBV5-1 combines with J gene TRBJ2-7; TRBD1 matches 9 bases. There are 14 residues in the CDR3. V dropped 4 bases and J dropped 2; count of bases not matched to a gene: 4. Germline-derived CDR1 and CDR2 are SGHRS and YFSETQ. CDR3 DNA sequence: TGCGCCAGCAGCCCAGGACAGGGGCCCTACGAGCAGTACTTC. This encodes CASSPGQGPYEQYF.

In its sample, this clonotype was seen many times. The chain employs TRBV15 and TRBJ1-5; D call uncertain. V lost 1 base, J lost 1 base, and 5 bases lay in between. This CDR3 is built from 14 residues. The germline gives CDR1 LNHNV, CDR2 YYDKDF (reference sequence). CDR3 loop: CATSRVDSNQPQHF. The CDR3 DNA is TGTGCCACCAGCAGAGTCGACAGCAATCAGCCCCAGCATTTT. The full variable domain, completed using reference TRBV15 and TRBJ1-5, is DAMVIQNPRYQVTQFGKPVTLSCSQTLNHNVMYWYQQKSSQAPKLLFHYYDKDFNNEADTPDNFQSRRPNTSFCFLDIRSPGLGDTAMYLCATSRVDSNQPQHFGDGTRLSIL.

This clonotype was seen a few times. The chain has TRBV20-1 and TRBJ1-6; possibly TRBD1 for D (6 bases). This CDR3 region has 22 residues. Germline assignment: CDR1 DFQATT and CDR2 SNEGSKA (reference sequence). Trimming took off 3 bases at V and 0 bases at J, with 30 bases between the two ends. CDR3 in DNA: TGCAGTGCTAGGGTACGGGACATCCCTACCCGCCGATGGAGCTCCTATAATTCACCCCTCCACTTT. This codes for CSARVRDIPTRRWSSYNSPLHF.

This clonotype was counted many times. The rearrangement links TRBV11-1 to TRBJ2-2; no definite D call. Per germline, CDR1 SGHAT and CDR2 FQDESV (reference sequence). V gave up 7 bases and J gave up 4 bases, with 10 bases separating them. This CDR3 has 13 amino acids. The CDR3 bases are TGTGCCAGCACTAAGAGAAGCACCGGGGAGCTGTTTTTT. Protein sequence: CASTKRSTGELFF.

This clonotype was counted many times. The chain carries TRBV4-3 and TRBJ1-2, with TRBD1 as a possible D gene (5 bases). V gave up 1 base and J gave up 4 bases, with 7 bases separating them. The CDR3 length is 13 residues. Germline loops: CDR1 LGHNA, CDR2 YSLEER. The CDR3 protein is CASSQGGGYGYTF. The CDR3 nucleotides read TGCGCCAGCAGCCAAGGCGGGGGCTATGGCTACACCTTC.

This clonotype was observed many times. The chain links TRBV15 to TRBJ2-2, with 7 bases that match TRBD2. Germline CDR1 LNHNV, CDR2 YYDKDF (reference sequence). V was clipped by 0 bases and J by 7 bases; unmatched bases: 5. The CDR3 runs to 15 residues. In DNA, the CDR3 is TGTGCCACCAGCAGAGAACTAGCGTTGGGCGGGGAGCTGTTTTTT. Translation: CATSRELALGGELFF. The full variable domain, its missing parts supplied by reference TRBV15 and TRBJ2-2, is DAMVIQNPRYQVTQFGKPVTLSCSQTLNHNVMYWYQQKSSQAPKLLFHYYDKDFNNEADTPDNFQSRRPNTSFCFLDIRSPGLGDTAMYLCATSRELALGGELFFGEGSRLTVL.

This clonotype was seen many times. The V and J genes are TRBV7-3 and TRBJ1-1; tentative D call: TRBD1 (6 bases). The V gene's germline CDR1 is SGHTA and CDR2 FQGTGA. Trimming stripped 5 bases from V and 5 bases from J, with 12 bases between. This CDR3 comprises 13 residues. CDR3 nucleotide sequence: TGTGCCAGCAGCCCACAAGGGGGAACTGAAGCTTTCTTT. Its translation is CASSPQGGTEAFF.

This clonotype was counted many times. This rearrangement joins TRBV6-2 or TRBV6-3 to TRBJ1-5, with a tentative D call TRBD1 (5 bases). V gave up 0 bases and J gave up 3 bases, with 9 bases separating them. The CDR3 totals 15 residues. CDR1 and CDR2 (germline): MNHEY, SVGEGT. The CDR3 sequence is CASSYSPGHNQPQHF. In nucleotides, the CDR3 is TGTGCCAGCAGTTACTCGCCAGGGCACAATCAGCCCCAGCATTTT.

The chain is built from TRBV27 and TRBJ1-2; no clear D. V was cut by 4 bases and J by 2 bases, with 14 bases left in between. CDR3 length equals 15 residues. The germline V gene encodes CDR1 MNHEY and CDR2 SMNVEV (reference sequence). Here the CDR3 reads CASSSHSGLNYGYTF. Here the CDR3 DNA reads TGTGCCAGCAGTTCACATTCTGGCCTAAACTATGGCTACACCTTC.

This clonotype has a count of ten or more. The chain recombines TRBV12-3 or TRBV12-4 with TRBJ1-4, with D tentatively TRBD1 (5 bases). The V and J ends lost 2 bases and 7 bases respectively, with 14 bases between them. This CDR3 spans 15 amino acids. In DNA, the CDR3 is TGTGCCAGCAGTTTACAGGGTCTTGGGGGTGAAAAACTGTTTTTT. Amino acid sequence: CASSLQGLGGEKLFF.

This clonotype was seen a handful of times. This chain connects TRBV29-1 to TRBJ1-1; TRBD1 agrees at 8 bases. Germline assignment: CDR1 SQVTM and CDR2 ANQGSEA. The CDR3 runs to 15 residues. Trimming took 6 bases from V and 1 from J; bases not matched to a gene: 10. The CDR3 is CSVTTGAYKNTEAFF. DNA of the CDR3: TGCAGCGTGACGACAGGGGCGTACAAGAACACTGAAGCTTTCTTT.

In this sample, this clonotype turned up many times. This sequence joins TRBV27 and TRBJ2-3; the D is unclear. The V gene lost 4 bases and the J gene lost 2 bases, with 13 bases spanning the gap. Germline V gene lookup returns CDR1 MNHEY and CDR2 SMNVEV (reference sequence). The CDR3 extends over 15 amino acids. In DNA, the CDR3 is TGTGCCAGCAGTTCGGTATGGCCGCTCACAGATACGCAGTATTTT. It translates to CASSSVWPLTDTQYF.

This clonotype was observed a few times. The chain recombines TRBV5-5 with TRBJ1-1; D is perhaps TRBD1 (6 bases). V lost 2 bases to trimming and J lost 8 bases, with 16 bases between them. Germline V gives CDR1 SGHKS, CDR2 YYEKEE (reference sequence). The CDR3 spans 14 residues. CDR3 loop: CASSFPGADPEAFF. CDR3 sequence (DNA): TGTGCCAGCAGCTTTCCGGGGGCGGACCCGGAAGCTTTCTTT. The full variable domain, rest sourced from reference TRBV5-5 and TRBJ1-1, is DAGVTQSPTHLIKTRGQQVTLRCSPISGHKSVSWYQQVLGQGPQFIFQYYEKEERGRGNFPDRFSARQFPNYSSELNVNALLLGDSALYLCASSFPGADPEAFFGQGTRLTVV.

This chain links TRBV11-2 with TRBJ1-2; D is possibly TRBD1 (5 bases). CDR1 is SGHAT, CDR2 FQNNGV, per germline. V lost 4 bases and J 3 bases, leaving 12 bases between the germline ends. The CDR3 is made up of 14 amino acids. CDR3 region: CASSSLRGDYGYTF. CDR3 sequence (DNA): TGTGCCAGCAGCTCCCTAAGAGGGGACTATGGCTACACCTTC.

The V call is TRBV6-1, the J call TRBJ2-1, with no clear D. The CDR3 is 12 residues long. Trimming cost V 3 bases and J 8 bases, with 8 bases left between them. Germline CDR1 reads MNHNS; CDR2 reads SASEGT. The CDR3 region is CASSDRADEQFF. CDR3 nucleotides: TGTGCCAGCAGTGATAGGGCCGATGAGCAGTTCTTC.

This clonotype came up a few times. V is TRBV14 and J is TRBJ2-7; D remains ambiguous. The germline gives CDR1 SGHDN, CDR2 FVKESK. The CDR3 has 15 amino acids. Trimming took off 0 bases at V and 0 bases at J, with 9 bases between the two ends. CDR3 in amino acids: CASSQDPGRSYEQYF. The CDR3 DNA sequence: TGTGCCAGCAGCCAAGATCCCGGGCGCTCCTACGAGCAGTACTTC.

The rearrangement uses TRBV5-6 and TRBJ2-3; 9 bases line up with TRBD1. CDR1 is SGHDT and CDR2 is YYEEEE in the germline V gene. CDR3 length equals 15 residues. The V segment lost 3 bases and the J segment 4 bases; nucleotides outside the gene matches: 6. CDR3 sequence (DNA): TGTGCCAGCAGCTCCACAGGGGGCGAAGCAGATACGCAGTATTTT. Translating it yields CASSSTGGEADTQYF. Complete variable domain (other parts from reference TRBV5-6 and TRBJ2-3): DAGVTQSPTHLIKTRGQQVTLRCSPKSGHDTVSWYQQALGQGPQFIFQYYEEEERQRGNFPDRFSGHQFPNYSSELNVNALLLGDSALYLCASSSTGGEADTQYFGPGTRLTVL.

V usage is TRBV11-2 and J usage is TRBJ2-7, with 9 bases aligning to TRBD1. J lost 2 bases, V lost 4 bases, and 6 bases had no gene match. CDR1 and CDR2 from the germline V gene are SGHAT and FQNNGV. CDR3 size: 15 residues. CDR3 amino acids: CASSSRTGETYEQYF. Here the CDR3 DNA reads TGTGCCAGCAGCTCCCGGACAGGGGAAACCTACGAGCAGTACTTC. Complete variable domain (other parts from reference TRBV11-2 and TRBJ2-7): EAGVAQSPRYKIIEKRQSVAFWCNPISGHATLYWYQQILGQGPKLLIQFQNNGVVDDSQLPKDRFSAERLKGVDSTLKIQPAKLEDSAVYLCASSSRTGETYEQYFGPGTRLTVT.

This clonotype was observed a handful of times. The chain uses TRBV11-2 and TRBJ1-4; the D is unclear. V gave up 3 bases and J gave up 5 bases, with 13 bases separating them. CDR1 is SGHAT and CDR2 is FQNNGV in the germline V gene. This CDR3 contains 15 residues. CDR3 sequence reads: CASSFSKGRNEKLFF. For the CDR3, the DNA is TGTGCCAGCAGCTTCTCCAAAGGGCGGAATGAAAAACTGTTTTTT.

This clonotype was counted only a few times. This sequence joins TRBV20-1 and TRBJ2-7; 7 nucleotides match TRBD2. Germline V gene data show CDR1 as DFQATT and CDR2 as SNEGSKA (reference sequence). Losses at the gene ends were 6 bases for V and 7 bases for J; bases not matched to a gene: 9. This CDR3 contains 12 residues. CDR3 residues: CSAAGPSDEQYF. The CDR3 region has the DNA TGCAGTGCAGCGGGGCCGAGTGATGAGCAGTACTTC.

This clonotype was detected many times. The chain carries TRBV20-1 and TRBJ1-2, with a tentative D call TRBD1 (6 bases). Trimming removed 8 bases at V and 2 bases at J, with 15 bases between. Germline V lookup: CDR1 DFQATT, CDR2 SNEGSKA (reference sequence). The CDR3 length is 13 residues. CDR3 nucleotide sequence: TGCAGTTCCCGGGGGCGGGGGAACTATGGCTACACCTTC. Translation: CSSRGRGNYGYTF.

The chain has TRBV27 and TRBJ2-3; D uncertain. Per germline, CDR1 MNHEY and CDR2 SMNVEV (reference sequence). The V gene lost 2 bases and the J gene lost 8 bases, with 26 bases spanning the gap. This CDR3 has 18 residues. CDR3 loop: CASSLANSVEAMQSTQYF. The CDR3 coding sequence is TGTGCCAGCAGTTTAGCCAACTCCGTTGAGGCCATGCAGAGTACGCAGTATTTT.

This clonotype has just a few counts. The J gene is TRBJ2-3, the V gene TRBV5-1, with 8 positions matching TRBD1. Germline V gene lookup returns CDR1 SGHRS and CDR2 YFSETQ. The CDR3 loop spans 15 amino acids. Trimming at V came to 0 bases and at J to 7 bases, leaving 7 bases not matched to a gene. This CDR3 is CASSLGTGLGNTQYF. The CDR3 nucleotides read TGCGCCAGCAGCTTGGGGACAGGGCTTGGGAATACGCAGTATTTT.

The chain employs TRBV4-2 and TRBJ2-7; D ambiguous. Trimming shortened V by 1 base and J by 0 bases, and 7 bases separated the two germline ends. The germline gives CDR1 LGHNA, CDR2 YNFKEQ. This CDR3 spans 14 amino acids. The DNA of the CDR3 is TGTGCCAGCAGCCAAGGTACAATCTCCTACGAGCAGTACTTC. Translated, it gives CASSQGTISYEQYF.

This chain links TRBV2 with TRBJ1-5; D not certain. Germline values: CDR1 SNHLY, CDR2 FYNNEI. V was clipped by 0 bases and J by 6 bases, with 12 bases between them. The CDR3 has 15 residues. The chain's CDR3 is CASSEAEAEGQPQHF. DNA of the CDR3: TGTGCCAGCAGTGAAGCGGAGGCTGAGGGTCAGCCCCAGCATTTT.

This clonotype was recorded many times. The V call is TRBV7-3, the J call TRBJ2-5, with D hard to call. CDR3 size: 14 residues. Germline lookup yields CDR1 SGHTA and CDR2 FQGTGA. The V end was cut by 4 bases, the J end by 5 bases, with 14 bases between. This chain's CDR3 is CASSSSGRLETQYF. In DNA form, the CDR3 reads TGTGCCAGCAGCTCCTCCGGACGTCTGGAGACCCAGTACTTC. The full variable domain, with the rest looked up from reference TRBV7-3 and TRBJ2-5, is GAGVSQTPSNKVTEKGKYVELRCDPISGHTALYWYRQSLGQGPEFLIYFQGTGAADDSGLPNDRFFAVRPEGSVSTLKIQRTERGDSAVYLCASSSSGRLETQYFGPGTRLLVL.

The genes are TRBV5-1 and TRBJ2-7; a weak D match, TRBD2 (5 bases). This CDR3 spans 13 amino acids. Trimming cost V 0 bases and J 7 bases, with 11 bases left between them. The germline V gene has CDR1 SGHRS and CDR2 YFSETQ. The CDR3 protein is CASSLDPSGEQYF. The DNA of the CDR3 is TGCGCCAGCAGCTTGGATCCATCGGGGGAGCAGTACTTC.

In this sample, this clonotype turned up many times. The chain couples TRBV20-1 to TRBJ2-5, with no clear D. The V gene lost 1 base and the J gene lost 2 bases, with 5 bases spanning the gap. The CDR3 extends over 12 amino acids. CDR1 is DFQATT and CDR2 is SNEGSKA in the germline V gene (reference sequence). The CDR3 bases are TGCAGTGCTAGAGGACATCAAGAGACCCAGTACTTC. Translation gives CSARGHQETQYF.

The chain combines TRBV2 with TRBJ2-6; 7 bases agree with TRBD1. Germline CDR1 reads SNHLY; CDR2 reads FYNNEI. V was pared by 6 bases and J by 4 bases, with 3 bases of the junction left unmatched. The CDR3 extends over 14 amino acids. The DNA of the CDR3 is TGTGCCAGCAGACAGGGGCTGGGGGCCAACGTCCTGACTTTC. Protein sequence: CASRQGLGANVLTF.